Shown below are 21 T cell receptor beta chains from a single sample sequenced in a study of beta chain features in type 1 diabetes. All of the isolated RNA was reverse transcribed, so expressed TCRB transcripts were sequenced. Clones were sequenced by immunoSEQ multiplex PCR, and TCRdb holds only the in-frame ones, with some missing. The sample has around 430,000 clones, roughly 30% seen once. The sample taken for sequencing was naive CD4+ T cells from blood. The receptor set was obtained from a man in his late teens or twenties in good health.

The rearrangement uses TRBV14 and TRBJ2-1; TRBD2 is a possible D gene (5 bases). V was clipped by 4 bases and J by 15 bases, with 25 bases between them. Germline-derived CDR1 and CDR2 are SGHDN and FVKESK. There are 15 residues in the CDR3. The CDR3 sequence is CASSPLGLRLVGLFF. The CDR3 DNA sequence: TGTGCCAGCAGCCCACTCGGGCTCCGATTGGTCGGACTGTTCTTC.

There are a few counts of this clone. The identical CDR3 is also encoded by other nucleotide sequences in the sample. This chain links TRBV30 with TRBJ2-3; D may be TRBD2 (5 bases). Germline lookup yields CDR1 GTSNPN and CDR2 SVGIG (reference sequence). The CDR3 loop spans 15 amino acids. Trimming took off 1 base at V and 2 bases at J, with 13 bases between the two ends. As DNA, the CDR3 is TGTGCCTGGAGTGCGAGGGCCCCCTCCACAGATACGCAGTATTTT. It specifies CAWSARAPSTDTQYF.

This CDR3 reads CASSLQRRTGELFF. The CDR3 DNA sequence: TGTGCCAGCAGCTTACAGCGTCGCACCGGGGAGCTGTTTTTT. V and J are TRBV7-2 and TRBJ2-2; no clear D gene. This CDR3 spans 14 amino acids. The germline V gene has CDR1 SGHTA and CDR2 FQGNSA. The ends were cut back, 2 bases at V and 4 bases at J, with 8 bases in the middle.

Turning to this clone: The sample holds other DNA sequences that translate to the same CDR3. V is TRBV28 and J is TRBJ2-3, with D unresolved. The V end lost 2 bases, the J end lost 1 base, and 4 bases lay between the germline ends. CDR3 length: 13 residues. In germline, CDR1 is MDHEN, CDR2 SYDVKM. CDR3 loop: CASSLAGTDTQYF. The CDR3, as DNA: TGTGCCAGCAGTTTAGCGGGCACAGATACGCAGTATTTT.

As for this clone: Within the sample, other DNA sequences also encode this same CDR3. The chain joins TRBV7-9 to TRBJ2-1; TRBD2 agrees at 9 bases. J lost 0 bases, V lost 5 bases, and 2 bases had no gene match. CDR1 is SEHNR and CDR2 is FQNEAQ in the germline V gene (reference sequence). CDR3 length: 15 residues. CDR3 sequence reads: CASSVSGSSYNEQFF. The CDR3 DNA sequence: TGTGCCAGCAGCGTTAGCGGGAGCTCCTACAATGAGCAGTTCTTC.

The chain has TRBV23-1 and TRBJ2-1; 8 bases are shared with TRBD2. TRBV23-1 is an open reading frame whose function is uncertain. The CDR3 is 14 residues long. Trimming cost V 3 bases and J 8 bases; bases outside gene matches: 6. The CDR3 DNA follows: TGCGCCAGCAGTCAGTTAGCGGGAAGGTATGAGCAGTTCTTC. Encoded protein: CASSQLAGRYEQFF.

This clone was observed a few times. This chain connects TRBV29-1 to TRBJ2-2; 9 bases match TRBD1. The J segment lost 6 bases and the V segment lost 7 bases, leaving 12 bases of the junction unmatched. Germline-derived CDR1 and CDR2 are SQVTM and ANQGSEA. The CDR3 loop spans 15 amino acids. CDR3 region: CSAGTGTFGSGELFF. The CDR3 DNA follows: TGCAGCGCAGGGACAGGGACCTTCGGCTCCGGGGAGCTGTTTTTT.

This clone showed up just a few times. The chain carries TRBV9 and TRBJ2-6; 12 bases are shared with TRBD2. This CDR3 comprises 17 residues. Per the germline V gene, CDR1 is SGDLS and CDR2 is YYNGEE. V trimming: 3 bases; J trimming: 3 bases; junction bases outside the gene matches: 4. CDR3 in amino acids: CASSARLAGDGANVLTF. DNA for the CDR3: TGTGCCAGCAGCGCCAGACTAGCGGGAGATGGGGCCAACGTCCTGACTTTC.

This clone occurred a few times. V and J are TRBV30 and TRBJ2-3; D gene unclear. V lost 4 bases and J lost 0, with 8 bases in between. This CDR3 contains 13 residues. CDR1 is GTSNPN and CDR2 is SVGIG in the germline V gene (reference sequence). CDR3 DNA: TGTGCCTGGACCCGAGATAGCACAGATACGCAGTATTTT. This sequence encodes CAWTRDSTDTQYF. The variable domain in full, with the rest retrieved from reference TRBV30 and TRBJ2-3, is SQTIHQWPATLVQPVGSPLSLECTVEGTSNPNLYWYRQAAGRGLQLLFYSVGIGQISSEVPQNLSASRPQDRQFILSSKKLLLSDSGFYLCAWTRDSTDTQYFGPGTRLTVL.

The chain combines TRBV30 with TRBJ2-7; 11 bases are shared with TRBD2. CDR1 and CDR2 from the germline V gene are GTSNPN and SVGIG (reference sequence). The CDR3 spans 14 residues. The ends lost 2 bases at V and 2 bases at J; junction bases unmatched: 2. The CDR3 here is CAWSIAGGPYEQYF. The CDR3 DNA is TGTGCCTGGAGTATAGCGGGAGGGCCCTACGAGCAGTACTTC.

This chain connects TRBV7-6 to TRBJ2-5; 7 bases line up with TRBD1. Looked up from germline, CDR1 is SGHVS and CDR2 is FNYEAQ. With 7 bases clipped from V and 5 bases from J, the junction kept 7 bases outside the gene matches. CDR3 length: 13 residues. CDR3 sequence reads: CASNRGQRETQYF. CDR3 nucleotide sequence: TGTGCCAGCAACCGGGGACAGAGGGAGACCCAGTACTTC.

The chain uses TRBV18 and TRBJ1-5; 10 positions match TRBD1. Germline V gene lookup returns CDR1 KGHSH and CDR2 LQKENI. The trim removed 3 bases at V and 6 bases at J, leaving 5 bases unmatched. The CDR3 has 15 residues. The CDR3 sequence is CASSPEDRGGQPQHF. CDR3 nucleotide sequence: TGTGCCAGCTCACCCGAGGACAGGGGGGGTCAGCCCCAGCATTTT.

This rearrangement joins TRBV5-1 to TRBJ2-1; D uncertain. The CDR3 has 16 residues. Germline CDR1 reads SGHRS; CDR2 reads YFSETQ. V lost 0 bases, J lost 3 bases, and 13 bases lay in between. DNA of the CDR3: TGCGCCAGCAGCTTGGTACCGCAGTCCTTCTACAATGAGCAGTTCTTC. Translation: CASSLVPQSFYNEQFF.

This clone was seen a few times. The chain is built from TRBV30 and TRBJ2-3; D may be TRBD2 (6 bases). This CDR3 comprises 14 residues. V was pared by 4 bases and J by 2 bases, with 13 bases between. CDR1 is GTSNPN, CDR2 SVGIG, per germline (reference sequence). CDR3 DNA: TGTGCCTGGACTAGAGGAGGGAACACAGATACGCAGTATTTT. Translating it yields CAWTRGGNTDTQYF.

The rearrangement joins TRBV29-1 to TRBJ2-1, with D perhaps TRBD2 (6 bases). The CDR3 covers 14 residues. V gave up 3 bases and J gave up 5 bases, with 14 bases separating them. CDR1 SQVTM and CDR2 ANQGSEA come from the germline V gene. The CDR3 spells CSVELADYNNEQFF. The CDR3 DNA reads TGCAGCGTTGAGTTAGCGGATTACAACAATGAGCAGTTCTTC.

The V and J genes are TRBV29-1 and TRBJ2-5; D not resolved. V lost 4 bases and J 5 bases, leaving 8 bases between the germline ends. The CDR3 extends over 11 amino acids. In germline, CDR1 is SQVTM, CDR2 ANQGSEA. For the CDR3, the DNA is TGCAGCGTTGGACCTTGGGAGACCCAGTACTTC. Its protein product is CSVGPWETQYF.

CDR3 in amino acids: CAWSPTGPWEQYF. CDR3 in DNA: TGTGCCTGGAGCCCTACCGGCCCCTGGGAGCAGTACTTC. The chain employs TRBV30 and TRBJ2-7; no clear D. The CDR3 spans 13 residues. V lost 3 bases and J lost 7, with 16 bases in between. Germline assignment: CDR1 GTSNPN and CDR2 SVGIG (reference sequence). The whole variable domain, filled in from reference TRBV30 and TRBJ2-7, reads SQTIHQWPATLVQPVGSPLSLECTVEGTSNPNLYWYRQAAGRGLQLLFYSVGIGQISSEVPQNLSASRPQDRQFILSSKKLLLSDSGFYLCAWSPTGPWEQYFGPGTRLTVT.

The chain couples TRBV6-6 to TRBJ2-6; D is ambiguous. This CDR3 is built from 13 residues. Trimming left V 5 bases short and J 4 bases short, with 6 bases between. Germline CDR1 is MNHNY and CDR2 is SVGAGI (reference sequence). As DNA, the CDR3 is TGTGCCAGCAGTATGGAGGGGGCCAACGTCCTGACTTTC. Amino acids: CASSMEGANVLTF.

The sample holds a few counts of this clone. V is TRBV10-3 and J is TRBJ1-5, with 7 bases lining up with TRBD1. CDR3 length: 14 amino acids. Germline CDR1 reads ENHRY; CDR2 reads SYGVKD. Germline trimming cut 5 bases from V and 6 bases from J; bases unmatched to any gene: 7. The CDR3 protein is CAISRQGESQPQHF. The CDR3 DNA reads as TGTGCCATCAGTAGACAGGGAGAGAGTCAGCCCCAGCATTTT.

Only a few counts were recorded for this clone. This chain connects TRBV7-9 to TRBJ2-3; D not resolved. V lost 6 bases, J lost 3 bases, and 10 bases lay in between. Germline V lookup: CDR1 SEHNR, CDR2 FQNEAQ (reference sequence). The CDR3 loop spans 13 amino acids. The CDR3 coding sequence is TGTGCCAGCAGTAATGACGGAACAGATACGCAGTATTTT. Amino acid sequence: CASSNDGTDTQYF. The whole variable domain, filled in from reference TRBV7-9 and TRBJ2-3, reads DTGVSQNPRHKITKRGQNVTFRCDPISEHNRLYWYRQTLGQGPEFLTYFQNEAQLEKSRLLSDRFSAERPKGSFSTLEIQRTEQGDSAMYLCASSNDGTDTQYFGPGTRLTVL.

V is TRBV2 and J is TRBJ2-5; D perhaps matches TRBD1 (6 bases). There are 11 residues in the CDR3. V gave up 8 bases and J gave up 2 bases, with 6 bases separating them. The V gene's germline CDR1 is SNHLY and CDR2 FYNNEI. For the CDR3, the DNA is TGTGCCAGCGGACAGCAAGAGACCCAGTACTTC. Protein sequence: CASGQQETQYF.